The sequence of this T cell receptor (beta chain) was determined in a study of blood T cell repertoires in COVID-19. The data were produced by immunoSEQ multiplex PCR, yet TCRdb's version contains in-frame clones alone and is incomplete. This repertoire shows tens of thousands of clones, around 85% found once; its top ten account for over 9%. The sequenced material came from peripheral blood. The origin of this receptor is a man aged 65 to 79 with acute or convalescent COVID-19.

The CDR3 DNA reads TGTGCCAGCAGTGAACAGGGAAGCAATCAGCCCCAGCATTTT. Its translation is CASSEQGSNQPQHF. This chain links TRBV2 with TRBJ1-5; D may be TRBD1 (5 bases). Looked up from germline, CDR1 is SNHLY and CDR2 is FYNNEI. Trimming shortened V by 2 bases and J by 1 base, and 6 bases separated the two germline ends. This CDR3 has 14 amino acids.